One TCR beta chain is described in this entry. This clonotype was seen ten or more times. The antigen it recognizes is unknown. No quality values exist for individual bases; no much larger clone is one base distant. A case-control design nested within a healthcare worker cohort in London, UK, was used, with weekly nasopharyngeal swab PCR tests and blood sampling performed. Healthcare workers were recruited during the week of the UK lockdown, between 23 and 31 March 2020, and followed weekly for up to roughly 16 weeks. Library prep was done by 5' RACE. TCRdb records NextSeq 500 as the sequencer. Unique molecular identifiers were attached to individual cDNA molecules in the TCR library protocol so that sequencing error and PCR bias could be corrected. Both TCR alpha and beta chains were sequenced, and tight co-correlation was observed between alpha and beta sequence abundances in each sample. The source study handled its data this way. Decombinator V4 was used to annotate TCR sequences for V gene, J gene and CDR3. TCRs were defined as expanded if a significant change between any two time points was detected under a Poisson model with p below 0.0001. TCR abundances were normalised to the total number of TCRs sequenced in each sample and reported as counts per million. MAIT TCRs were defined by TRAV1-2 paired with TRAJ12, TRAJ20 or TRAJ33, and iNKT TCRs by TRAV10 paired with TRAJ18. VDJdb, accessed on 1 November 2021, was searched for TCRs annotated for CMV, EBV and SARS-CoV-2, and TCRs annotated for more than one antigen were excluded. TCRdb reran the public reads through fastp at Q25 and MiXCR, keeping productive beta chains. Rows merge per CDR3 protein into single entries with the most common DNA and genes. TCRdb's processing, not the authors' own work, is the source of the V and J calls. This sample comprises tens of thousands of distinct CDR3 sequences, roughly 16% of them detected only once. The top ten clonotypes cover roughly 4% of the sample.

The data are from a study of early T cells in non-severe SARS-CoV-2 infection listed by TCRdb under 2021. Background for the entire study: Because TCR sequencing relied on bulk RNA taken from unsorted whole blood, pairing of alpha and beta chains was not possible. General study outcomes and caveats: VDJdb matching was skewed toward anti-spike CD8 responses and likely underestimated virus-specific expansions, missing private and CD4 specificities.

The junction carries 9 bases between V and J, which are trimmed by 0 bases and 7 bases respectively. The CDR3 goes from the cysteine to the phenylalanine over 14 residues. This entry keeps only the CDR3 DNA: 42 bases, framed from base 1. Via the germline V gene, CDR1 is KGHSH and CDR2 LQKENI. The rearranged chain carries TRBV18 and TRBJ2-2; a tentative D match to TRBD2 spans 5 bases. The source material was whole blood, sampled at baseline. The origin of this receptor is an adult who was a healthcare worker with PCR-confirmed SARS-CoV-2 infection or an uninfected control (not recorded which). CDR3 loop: CASSPPARGGELFF. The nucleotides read TGTGCCAGCTCACCACCGGCCCGGGGCGGGGAGCTGTTTTTT. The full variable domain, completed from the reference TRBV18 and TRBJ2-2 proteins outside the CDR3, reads NAGVMQNPRHLVRRRGQEARLRCSPMKGHSHVYWYRQLPEEGLKFMVYLQKENIIDESGMPKERFSAEFPKEGPSILRIQQVVRGDSAAYFCASSPPARGGELFFGEGSRLTVL.